Each of the 18 T cell receptor beta chains below was sequenced from the same sample in a study of identical twins. TCRdb reprocessed the 5' RACE reads via MiXCR and lists one record per CDR3 protein. The table shows roughly 700,000 distinct CDR3 sequences, with 8.5% to 9% occurring only once. This sample also belongs to another study, concerning yellow fever vaccine responses in identical twins.

The sequenced sample was PBMCs. The origin of the receptors is a woman aged 18-29 years in good health.

The CDR3 region is CASSAGQGFAETQYF. CDR3 nucleotide sequence: TGTGCCAGCAGCGCCGGACAGGGCTTCGCGGAGACCCAGTACTTC. The rearrangement joins TRBV7-9 to TRBJ2-5; 8 positions match TRBD1. Germline loops: CDR1 SEHNR, CDR2 FQNEAQ (reference sequence). Trimming at V came to 5 bases and at J to 5 bases, leaving 10 bases not matched to a gene. The CDR3 extends over 15 amino acids. The full variable domain, with the rest looked up from reference TRBV7-9 and TRBJ2-5, is DTGVSQNPRHKITKRGQNVTFRCDPISEHNRLYWYRQTLGQGPEFLTYFQNEAQLEKSRLLSDRFSAERPKGSFSTLEIQRTEQGDSAMYLCASSAGQGFAETQYFGPGTRLLVL.

This clonotype was recorded a few times. This chain links TRBV27 with TRBJ2-2; TRBD2 aligns across 10 bases. Germline-derived CDR1 and CDR2 are MNHEY and SMNVEV (reference sequence). The CDR3 contains 18 residues. The V and J ends lost 1 base and 0 bases, in that order; junction bases with no gene match: 5. CDR3 sequence reads: CASSLYAAGGPNTGELFF. The CDR3 DNA reads TGTGCCAGCAGTTTATACGCAGCGGGAGGGCCGAACACCGGGGAGCTGTTTTTT.

With regard to this clonotype: This may arise from a read error, as a much more abundant clone is one base away. The rearrangement joins TRBV7-3 to TRBJ2-7; D might be TRBD1 or TRBD2, each matching 5 bases. In germline, CDR1 is SGHTA, CDR2 FQGTGA. The CDR3 has 18 amino acids. CDR3 coding DNA: TGTGCCTGCAGTCAGGCCTCTATGGCCGGGACGGCGAGCTACGAGCAGTACTTC. Encoded protein: CACSQASMAGTASYEQYF. The full variable domain, completed using reference TRBV7-3 and TRBJ2-7, is GAGVSQTPSNKVTEKGKYVELRCDPISGHTALYWYRQSLGQGPEFLIYFQGTGAADDSGLPNDRFFAVRPEGSVSTLKIQRTERGDSAVYLCACSQASMAGTASYEQYFGPGTRLTVT.

This clonotype was seen repeatedly, ten times or more. V usage is TRBV29-1 and J usage is TRBJ2-7; 7 bases match TRBD1. Losses at the gene ends were 4 bases for V and 4 bases for J; bases not matched to a gene: 1. CDR1 and CDR2 from the germline V gene are SQVTM and ANQGSEA. This CDR3 comprises 11 residues. The CDR3 DNA reads as TGCAGCGTTGGGGGACAGTACGAGCAGTACTTC. It specifies CSVGGQYEQYF.

There are a few counts of this clonotype. The V and J genes are TRBV6-1 and TRBJ2-7, with D perhaps matching TRBD2 (7 bases). This CDR3 has 13 amino acids. Germline V gene data show CDR1 as MNHNS and CDR2 as SASEGT. V lost 8 bases and J lost 6, with 17 bases in between. The DNA of the CDR3 is TGTGCCAGCCGGGGGGCAGGAGTAGCCGAGCAGTACTTC. It encodes CASRGAGVAEQYF.

This rearrangement joins TRBV20-1 to TRBJ2-3, with a possible D match to TRBD1 (6 bases). The CDR3 loop spans 14 amino acids. V was pared by 6 bases and J by 2 bases, with 15 bases between. Germline values: CDR1 DFQATT, CDR2 SNEGSKA (reference sequence). The CDR3 sequence: CSAERTDDTDTQYF. The CDR3 nucleotides read TGCAGTGCCGAGAGGACAGACGACACAGATACGCAGTATTTT.

This clonotype was counted only a few times. The V call is TRBV7-6, the J call TRBJ2-7, with 14 bases aligning to TRBD2. J was trimmed by 0 bases and V by 4 bases; bases with no gene match: 8. Germline assignment: CDR1 SGHVS and CDR2 FNYEAQ. There are 18 residues in the CDR3. CDR3 residues: CASSYGLAGGSSSYEQYF. Here the CDR3 DNA reads TGTGCCAGCAGCTACGGACTAGCGGGGGGTTCAAGCTCCTACGAGCAGTACTTC.

The sample holds a few counts of this clonotype. The chain carries TRBV6-6 and TRBJ1-2; 7 bases match TRBD1. Germline V gene data show CDR1 as MNHNY and CDR2 as SVGAGI (reference sequence). The CDR3 spans 13 residues. Trimming took 6 bases from V and 6 from J; bases not matched to a gene: 7. The CDR3 region has the DNA TGTGCCAGCAGCATCGGGACAGCTCATGGCTACACCTTC. It codes for CASSIGTAHGYTF.

In its sample, this clonotype was seen a few times. The genes are TRBV7-2 and TRBJ1-2, with 7 bases aligning to TRBD1. Germline V lookup: CDR1 SGHTA, CDR2 FQGNSA. V lost 1 base, J lost 2 bases, and 7 bases stayed unmatched. The CDR3 loop spans 16 amino acids. The DNA for the CDR3 is TGTGCCAGCAGCTTAGTAGGGGGACAGAAGAACTATGGCTACACCTTC. It encodes CASSLVGGQKNYGYTF.

This clonotype was recorded at least ten times. J is TRBJ2-1 and V is TRBV3-1; possible D gene TRBD2, 5 bases. Trimming cost V 0 bases and J 4 bases, with 19 bases left between them. CDR1 is LGHDT, CDR2 YNNKEL, per germline (reference sequence). This CDR3 is built from 18 residues. The CDR3 is CASSQDGLETIAYNEQFF. The CDR3 nucleotides are TGTGCCAGCAGCCAAGATGGACTTGAGACTATCGCGTACAATGAGCAGTTCTTC.

The table lists this clonotype with many counts. The chain links TRBV27 to TRBJ2-2; possibly TRBD2 for D (5 bases). This CDR3 region has 14 residues. CDR1 MNHEY and CDR2 SMNVEV come from the germline V gene (reference sequence). Trimming stripped 2 bases from V and 4 bases from J, with 8 bases between. For the CDR3, the DNA is TGTGCCAGCAGTTTAGGACTCCTCACCGGGGAGCTGTTTTTT. The encoded protein is CASSLGLLTGELFF.

With respect to this clonotype: One junction end does not reproduce the germline sequence, and a read error may be involved. V usage is TRBV28 and J usage is TRBJ2-2; the D is unclear. This CDR3 comprises 13 residues. Germline values: CDR1 MDHEN, CDR2 SYDVKM. DNA of the CDR3: TGTGACAGCAGTTCACCCCAGCCCGGGGAGCTGTTTTTT. Residues: CDSSSPQPGELFF.

This clonotype was counted many times. This rearrangement joins TRBV25-1 to TRBJ1-5; D gene unclear. CDR1 and CDR2 from the germline V gene are MGHDK and SYGVNS. Deletions cut 2 bases from V and 7 bases from J, with 9 bases between. CDR3 length: 13 amino acids. The CDR3 DNA reads as TGTGCCAGCAGTGAAGGCAGCGAGCAGCCCCAGCATTTT. It yields the protein CASSEGSEQPQHF. Full variable domain (remainder filled in from reference TRBV25-1 and TRBJ1-5): EADIYQTPRYLVIGTGKKITLECSQTMGHDKMYWYQQDPGMELHLIHYSYGVNSTEKGDLSSESTVSRIRTEHFPLTLESARPSHTSQYLCASSEGSEQPQHFGDGTRLSIL.

This clonotype appeared a few times. The CDR3 DNA reads as TGTGCCAGCAGCCAGGACTTGTCTAGCACAGATACGCAGTATTTT. As protein: CASSQDLSSTDTQYF. V usage is TRBV4-2 and J usage is TRBJ2-3; perhaps TRBD2 as D (5 bases). Looked up from germline, CDR1 is LGHNA and CDR2 is YNFKEQ. This CDR3 has 15 amino acids. Trimming took off 3 bases at V and 0 bases at J, with 10 bases between the two ends.

This clonotype was seen more than once but under ten times. The V and J genes are TRBV5-1 and TRBJ2-1, with 13 bases identical to TRBD2. Germline V CDR1 and CDR2: SGHRS, YFSETQ. The CDR3 is 17 residues long. The V and J ends lost 4 bases and 4 bases, in that order; junction bases with no gene match: 8. The CDR3 region has the DNA TGCGCCAGCAGCCCAGGACTAGCGGGAGTTCAGTACAATGAGCAGTTCTTC. This codes for CASSPGLAGVQYNEQFF.

The rearrangement joins TRBV6-5 to TRBJ2-3; no reliable D call. With 0 bases removed from V and 4 bases from J, the gap between germline ends came to 14 bases. Germline V CDR1 and CDR2: MNHEY, SVGAGI. The CDR3 spans 16 residues. The CDR3 loop reads CASSYSISIGADTQYF. CDR3 DNA: TGTGCCAGCAGTTACTCGATTTCGATTGGGGCAGATACGCAGTATTTT.

The chain joins TRBV28 to TRBJ2-7, with D possibly being TRBD2 (6 bases). CDR3 size: 15 residues. Trimming removed 6 bases from V and 4 bases from J, with 19 bases in between. Germline CDR1 and CDR2: MDHEN and SYDVKM. The CDR3 spells CASSPLGGMGYEQYF. The CDR3 region has the DNA TGTGCCAGCAGCCCGCTGGGGGGAATGGGGTACGAGCAGTACTTC.

This clonotype was picked up many times. The chain combines TRBV12-3 or TRBV12-4 with TRBJ2-7, with a possible D match to TRBD2 (6 bases). The CDR3 sequence is 14 residues long. The V end was cut by 5 bases, the J end by 3 bases, with 14 bases between. The CDR3 loop reads CASSVSGPSYEQYF. The CDR3 DNA is TGTGCCAGCAGTGTTAGCGGACCGAGCTACGAGCAGTACTTC.